This T cell receptor (beta chain) was recorded in a study of blood T cell repertoires in COVID-19. Profiling relied on immunoSEQ multiplex PCR, and the TCRdb table lists in-frame clones only, not all of them. Altogether some 160,000 clones are present, around four fifths being singletons, with the ten largest covering 13%. Germline V gene data show CDR1 as SGHAT and CDR2 as FQNNGV. The V gene end was trimmed by 5 bases and the J gene end by 3 bases; junction bases not matched to a gene: 10. CDR3 length equals 15 residues. The receptor comes from an older man who had recovered from COVID-19. The rearrangement links TRBV11-2 to TRBJ2-7; 7 nucleotides align to TRBD2. Sequenced: peripheral blood. This chain's CDR3 is CASSPQEREGYEQYF. In nucleotides, the CDR3 is TGTGCCAGCAGCCCCCAGGAGCGGGAAGGCTACGAGCAGTACTTC.